What follows is one T cell receptor (beta chain) and its context. The antigen remains unidentified. The data belong to a study of CD8+ T cells in alopecia areata. Study-wide context: Treated patients swallowed 5 to 10 mg of oral tofacitinib twice daily. Notes on the study in general: An increase in clonality over normal scalp was evident in lesional scalp, especially alopecia totalis/universalis.

Extraction and reverse transcription of RNA yielded cDNA as the sequencing template. Measured with immunoSEQ multiplex PCR; TCRdb has only the in-frame clones, and not every one. Of more than 90,000 clones listed, roughly two fifths are singletons. CD4+ and CD8+ T cells were sorted from PBMCs stained for CD3, CD4 and CD8. The sample comprised CD4+ T cells sorted from blood. The sequence derives from a human donor with alopecia areata.

CDR3 coding DNA: TGTGCCAGCAGCCGGGCCGAGCAGTACTTC. This gives the protein CASSRAEQYF. This chain links TRBV2 with TRBJ2-7; D remains unclear. CDR1 and CDR2 from the germline V gene are SNHLY and FYNNEI. Trimming cost V 6 bases and J 6 bases, with 6 bases left between them. The CDR3 loop spans 10 amino acids.